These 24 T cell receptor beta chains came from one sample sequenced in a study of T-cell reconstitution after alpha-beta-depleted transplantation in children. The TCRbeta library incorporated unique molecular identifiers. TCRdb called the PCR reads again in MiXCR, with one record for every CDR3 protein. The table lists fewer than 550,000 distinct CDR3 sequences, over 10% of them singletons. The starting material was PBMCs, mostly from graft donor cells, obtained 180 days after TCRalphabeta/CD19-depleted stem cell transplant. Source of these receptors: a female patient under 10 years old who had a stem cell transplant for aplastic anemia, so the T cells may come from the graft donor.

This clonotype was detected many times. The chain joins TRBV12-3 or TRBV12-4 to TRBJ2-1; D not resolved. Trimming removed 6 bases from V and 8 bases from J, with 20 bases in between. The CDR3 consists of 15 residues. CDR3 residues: CASSHSEKRFDEQFF. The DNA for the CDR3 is TGTGCCAGCAGCCATTCGGAGAAAAGATTCGATGAGCAGTTCTTC.

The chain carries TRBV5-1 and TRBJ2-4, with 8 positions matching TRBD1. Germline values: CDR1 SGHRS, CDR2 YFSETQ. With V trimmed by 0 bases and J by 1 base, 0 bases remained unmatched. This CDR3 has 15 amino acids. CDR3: CASSLGQGAKNIQYF. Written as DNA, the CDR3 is TGCGCCAGCAGCTTGGGACAGGGGGCCAAAAACATTCAGTACTTC.

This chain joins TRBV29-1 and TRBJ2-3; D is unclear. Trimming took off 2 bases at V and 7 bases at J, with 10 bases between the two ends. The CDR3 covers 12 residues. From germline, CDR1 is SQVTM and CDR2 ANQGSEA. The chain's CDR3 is CSVESQRNTQYF. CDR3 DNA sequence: TGCAGCGTTGAAAGTCAGAGGAATACGCAGTATTTT.

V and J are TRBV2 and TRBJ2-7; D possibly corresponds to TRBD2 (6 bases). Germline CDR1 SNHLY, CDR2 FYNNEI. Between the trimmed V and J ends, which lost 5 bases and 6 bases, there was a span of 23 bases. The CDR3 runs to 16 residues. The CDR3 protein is CASSLIPAGRSGEQYF. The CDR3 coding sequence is TGTGCCAGCAGTCTAATTCCCGCAGGGAGGAGTGGCGAGCAGTACTTC. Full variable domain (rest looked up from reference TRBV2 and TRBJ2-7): EPEVTQTPSHQVTQMGQEVILRCVPISNHLYFYWYRQILGQKVEFLVSFYNNEISEKSEIFDDQFSVERPDGSNFTLKIRSTKLEDSAMYFCASSLIPAGRSGEQYFGPGTRLTVT.

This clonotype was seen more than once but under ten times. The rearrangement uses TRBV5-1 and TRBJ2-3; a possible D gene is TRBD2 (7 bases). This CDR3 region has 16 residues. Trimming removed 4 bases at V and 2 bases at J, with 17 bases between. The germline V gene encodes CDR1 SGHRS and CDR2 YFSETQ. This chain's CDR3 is CASSALQRGHTDTQYF. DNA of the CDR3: TGCGCCAGCAGCGCCCTCCAGCGGGGACACACAGATACGCAGTATTTT.

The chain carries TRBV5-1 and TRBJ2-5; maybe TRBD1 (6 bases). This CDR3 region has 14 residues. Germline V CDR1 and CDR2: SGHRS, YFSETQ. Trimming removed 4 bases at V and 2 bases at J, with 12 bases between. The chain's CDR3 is CASSRTARQETQYF. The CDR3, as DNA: TGCGCCAGCAGCCGGACAGCCCGTCAAGAGACCCAGTACTTC.

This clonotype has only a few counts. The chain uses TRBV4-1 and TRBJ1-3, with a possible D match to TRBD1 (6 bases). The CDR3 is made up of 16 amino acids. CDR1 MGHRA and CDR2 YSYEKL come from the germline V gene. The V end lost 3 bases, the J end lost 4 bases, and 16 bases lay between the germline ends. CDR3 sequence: CASSHTGTTMGNTIYF. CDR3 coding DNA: TGCGCCAGCAGCCACACCGGGACAACCATGGGAAACACCATATATTTT.

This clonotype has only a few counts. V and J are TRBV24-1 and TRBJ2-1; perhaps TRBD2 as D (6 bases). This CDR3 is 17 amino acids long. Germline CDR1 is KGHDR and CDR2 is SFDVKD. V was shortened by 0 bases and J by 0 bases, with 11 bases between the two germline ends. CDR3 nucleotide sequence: TGTGCCACCAGTGATTTGCAGGCGGGGACCTCCTACAATGAGCAGTTCTTC. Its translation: CATSDLQAGTSYNEQFF.

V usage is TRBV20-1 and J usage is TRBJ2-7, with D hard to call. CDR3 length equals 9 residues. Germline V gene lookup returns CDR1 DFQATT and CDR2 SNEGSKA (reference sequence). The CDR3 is CSLEYEQYF. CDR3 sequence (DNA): TGCAGCCTTGAGTACGAGCAGTACTTC.

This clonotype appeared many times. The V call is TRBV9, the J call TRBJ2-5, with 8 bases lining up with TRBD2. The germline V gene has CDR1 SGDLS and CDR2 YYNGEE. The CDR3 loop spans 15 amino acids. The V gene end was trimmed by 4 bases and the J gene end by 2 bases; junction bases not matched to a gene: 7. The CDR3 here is CASSPTAGEQETQYF. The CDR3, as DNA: TGTGCCAGCAGCCCAACAGCGGGGGAGCAAGAGACCCAGTACTTC. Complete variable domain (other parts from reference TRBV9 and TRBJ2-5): DSGVTQTPKHLITATGQRVTLRCSPRSGDLSVYWYQQSLDQGLQFLIQYYNGEERAKGNILERFSAQQFPDLHSELNLSSLELGDSALYFCASSPTAGEQETQYFGPGTRLLVL.

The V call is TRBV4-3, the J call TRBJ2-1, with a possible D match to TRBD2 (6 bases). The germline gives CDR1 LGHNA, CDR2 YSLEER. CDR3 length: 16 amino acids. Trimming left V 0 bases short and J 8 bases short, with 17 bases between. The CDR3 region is CASSQDSAGRSDEQFF. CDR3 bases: TGCGCCAGCAGCCAAGACTCGGCGGGACGTTCCGATGAGCAGTTCTTC.

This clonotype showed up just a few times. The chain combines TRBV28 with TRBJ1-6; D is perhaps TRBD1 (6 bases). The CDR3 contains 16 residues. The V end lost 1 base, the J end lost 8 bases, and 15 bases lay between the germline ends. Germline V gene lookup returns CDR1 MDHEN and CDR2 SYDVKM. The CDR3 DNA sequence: TGTGCCAGCAGTTTATTAAATACAGGGTACCATTCACCCCTCCACTTT. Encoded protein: CASSLLNTGYHSPLHF.

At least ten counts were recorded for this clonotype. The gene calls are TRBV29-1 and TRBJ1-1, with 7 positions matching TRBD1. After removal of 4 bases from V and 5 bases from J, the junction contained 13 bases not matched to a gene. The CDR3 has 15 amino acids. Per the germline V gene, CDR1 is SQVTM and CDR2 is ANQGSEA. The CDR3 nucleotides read TGCAGCGTTGCACAAACCAACAGGGGTAGGACTGAAGCTTTCTTT. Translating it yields CSVAQTNRGRTEAFF.

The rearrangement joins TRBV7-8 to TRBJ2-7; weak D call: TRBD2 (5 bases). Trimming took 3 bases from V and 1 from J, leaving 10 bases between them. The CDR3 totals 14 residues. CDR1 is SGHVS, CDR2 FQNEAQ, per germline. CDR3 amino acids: CASSFGSGSYEQYV. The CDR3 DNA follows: TGTGCCAGCAGCTTTGGATCGGGGTCCTACGAGCAGTACGTC.

CDR3 nucleotide sequence: TGTGCCTTCAGTGGGGGGGGTCCGACCAGGTCCGTCAATGAGCAGTTCTTC. Amino acid sequence: CAFSGGGPTRSVNEQFF. The rearrangement uses TRBV12-3 or TRBV12-4 and TRBJ2-1, with TRBD2 identical over 7 bases. The CDR3 is 17 amino acids. The V segment lost 11 bases and the J segment 6 bases; nucleotides outside the gene matches: 22.

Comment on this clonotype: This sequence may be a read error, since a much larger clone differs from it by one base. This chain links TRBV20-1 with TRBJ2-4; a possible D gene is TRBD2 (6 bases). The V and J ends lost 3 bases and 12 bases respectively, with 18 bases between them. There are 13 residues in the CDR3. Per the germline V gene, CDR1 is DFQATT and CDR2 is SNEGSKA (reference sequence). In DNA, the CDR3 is TGCAGTGCTAGTTATCCGGGGGTGACCAGTCAGTACTTC. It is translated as CSASYPGVTSQYF.

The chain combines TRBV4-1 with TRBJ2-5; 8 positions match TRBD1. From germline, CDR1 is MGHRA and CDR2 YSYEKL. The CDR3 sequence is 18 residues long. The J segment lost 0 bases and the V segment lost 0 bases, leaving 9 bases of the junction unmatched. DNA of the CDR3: TGCGCCAGCAGCCAAGATGCTAGACAGGGGACCTACCAAGAGACCCAGTACTTC. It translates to CASSQDARQGTYQETQYF.

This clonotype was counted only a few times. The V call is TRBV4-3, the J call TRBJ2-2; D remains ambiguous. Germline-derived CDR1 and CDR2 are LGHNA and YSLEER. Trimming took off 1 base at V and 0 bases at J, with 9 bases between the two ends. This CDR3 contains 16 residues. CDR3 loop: CASSQVIGTNTGELFF. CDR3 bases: TGCGCCAGCAGCCAAGTCATTGGAACGAACACCGGGGAGCTGTTTTTT.

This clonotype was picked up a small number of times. CDR3 in amino acids: CASRLPGQGYGYTF. The CDR3 nucleotides are TGTGCCAGCAGATTACCGGGACAGGGGTATGGCTACACCTTC. The chain links TRBV28 to TRBJ1-2, with 10 bases identical to TRBD1. The trim removed 6 bases at V and 5 bases at J, leaving 6 bases unmatched. The CDR3 consists of 14 residues. From germline, CDR1 is MDHEN and CDR2 SYDVKM.

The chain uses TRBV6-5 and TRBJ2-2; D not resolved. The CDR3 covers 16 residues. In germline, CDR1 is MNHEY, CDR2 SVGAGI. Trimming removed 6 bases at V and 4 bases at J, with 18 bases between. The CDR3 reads CASSPGYLKGTGELFF. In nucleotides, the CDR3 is TGTGCCAGCAGCCCCGGGTATCTAAAGGGCACCGGGGAGCTGTTTTTT.

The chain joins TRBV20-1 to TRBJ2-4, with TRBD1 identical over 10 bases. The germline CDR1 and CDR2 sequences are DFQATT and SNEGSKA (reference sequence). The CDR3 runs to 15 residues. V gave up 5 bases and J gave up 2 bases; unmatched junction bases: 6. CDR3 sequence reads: CSAYRDRGSKNIQYF. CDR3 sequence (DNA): TGCAGTGCTTACCGGGACAGGGGATCCAAAAACATTCAGTACTTC.

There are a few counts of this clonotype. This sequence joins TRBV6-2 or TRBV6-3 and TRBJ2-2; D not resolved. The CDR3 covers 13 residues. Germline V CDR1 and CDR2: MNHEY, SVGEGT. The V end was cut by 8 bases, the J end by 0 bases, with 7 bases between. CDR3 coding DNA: TGTGCCAGCGAGGATACGAACACCGGGGAGCTGTTTTTT. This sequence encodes CASEDTNTGELFF.

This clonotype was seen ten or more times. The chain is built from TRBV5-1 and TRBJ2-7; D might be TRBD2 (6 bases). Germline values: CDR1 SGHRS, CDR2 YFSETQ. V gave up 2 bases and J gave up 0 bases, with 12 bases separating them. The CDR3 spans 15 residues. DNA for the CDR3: TGCGCCAGCAGCTTAGGTGGGGGACTCTCCTACGAGCAGTACTTC. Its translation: CASSLGGGLSYEQYF. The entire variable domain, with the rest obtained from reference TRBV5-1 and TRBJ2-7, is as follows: KAGVTQTPRYLIKTRGQQVTLSCSPISGHRSVSWYQQTPGQGLQFLFEYFSETQRNKGNFPGRFSGRQFSNSRSEMNVSTLELGDSALYLCASSLGGGLSYEQYFGPGTRLTVT.

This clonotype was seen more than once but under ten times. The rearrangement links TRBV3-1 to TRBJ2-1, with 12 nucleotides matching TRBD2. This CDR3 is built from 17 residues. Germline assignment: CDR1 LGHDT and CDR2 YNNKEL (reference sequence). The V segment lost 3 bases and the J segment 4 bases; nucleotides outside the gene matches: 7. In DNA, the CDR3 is TGTGCCAGCAGCCATAGAACCACTAGCGGGAGGTACAATGAGCAGTTCTTC. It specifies CASSHRTTSGRYNEQFF.